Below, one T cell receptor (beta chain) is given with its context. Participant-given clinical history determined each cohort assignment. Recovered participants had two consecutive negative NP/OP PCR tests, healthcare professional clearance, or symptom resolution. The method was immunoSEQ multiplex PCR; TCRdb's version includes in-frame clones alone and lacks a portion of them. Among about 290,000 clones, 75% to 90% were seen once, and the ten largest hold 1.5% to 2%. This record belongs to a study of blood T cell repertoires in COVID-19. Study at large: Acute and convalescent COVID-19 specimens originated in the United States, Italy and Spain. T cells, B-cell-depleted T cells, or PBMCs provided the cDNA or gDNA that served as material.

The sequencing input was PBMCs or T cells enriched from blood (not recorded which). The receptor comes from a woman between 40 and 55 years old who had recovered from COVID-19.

The CDR3 sequence is CASSTLTGTNSPLHF. In nucleotides, the CDR3 is TGTGCCAGTAGTACCCTAACAGGGACTAATTCACCCCTCCACTTT. This chain connects TRBV19 to TRBJ1-6; possibly TRBD1 for D (6 bases). V dropped 4 bases and J dropped 6 bases, with 13 bases sitting between them. Germline V lookup: CDR1 LNHDA, CDR2 SQIVND (reference sequence). The CDR3 is 15 residues long.